Following are 21 T cell receptor beta chains from one sample sequenced in a study of patients and donors after allogeneic stem cell transplantation. A single record per CDR3 protein comes from TCRdb applying MiXCR to the RT-PCR reads. The repertoire includes 920,000 or so distinct CDR3 sequences, about a sixth of them detected once, and around 6% sits in the top ten. The specimen sequenced was blood, either unsorted or a sorted T cell fraction (not recorded which). These receptors came from a human donor who was either an allogeneic HSCT recipient or a stem cell or donor lymphocyte infusion donor (not recorded which). It is not recorded whose cells these are; they may come from a transplant donor.

The chain employs TRBV25-1 and TRBJ2-6, with D tentatively TRBD1 (5 bases). The CDR3 is 17 residues long. CDR1 is MGHDK, CDR2 SYGVNS, per germline. V was pared by 3 bases and J by 0 bases, with 12 bases between. CDR3 region: CASSDRTPGSGANVLTF. CDR3 DNA sequence: TGTGCCAGCAGTGACCGGACACCAGGCTCTGGGGCCAACGTCCTGACTTTC.

This clonotype was seen more than once but under ten times. CDR3 loop: CASSLQENYEQYF. CDR3 DNA: TGCGCCAGCAGCTTACAGGAGAACTACGAGCAGTACTTC. The gene calls are TRBV5-1 and TRBJ2-7; D perhaps matches TRBD1 (5 bases). CDR1 and CDR2 from the germline V gene are SGHRS and YFSETQ. This CDR3 comprises 13 residues. Deletions cut 2 bases from V and 3 bases from J, with 9 bases between.

V is TRBV27 and J is TRBJ1-2, with 8 nucleotides matching TRBD1. J lost 6 bases, V lost 2 bases, and 8 bases had no gene match. CDR1 is MNHEY, CDR2 SMNVEV, per germline (reference sequence). The CDR3 is 15 residues long. Written as DNA, the CDR3 is TGTGCCAGCAGTTTAGAGTTCCGGGACAGGCATGGCTACACCTTC. It translates to CASSLEFRDRHGYTF.

The chain joins TRBV30 to TRBJ1-3; unclear D gene. The CDR3 spans 11 residues. The V gene lost 5 bases and the J gene lost 3 bases, with 5 bases spanning the gap. The germline gives CDR1 GTSNPN, CDR2 SVGIG (reference sequence). Here the CDR3 DNA reads TGTGCCTGGGACGGTGGAAACACCATATATTTT. Protein product: CAWDGGNTIYF.

This clonotype was observed a few times. The chain carries TRBV3-1 and TRBJ2-7, with 7 bases fitting TRBD1. V dropped 3 bases and J dropped 7; count of bases not matched to a gene: 6. CDR1 and CDR2 (germline): LGHDT, YNNKEL (reference sequence). This CDR3 is built from 13 residues. This CDR3 is CASSHRDSQEQYF. As DNA, the CDR3 is TGTGCCAGCAGCCACCGGGACAGTCAAGAGCAGTACTTC.

The chain has TRBV6-5 and TRBJ1-2, with D unclear. The CDR3 sequence is 13 residues long. V was trimmed by 0 bases and J by 5 bases, leaving 7 bases between them. The germline CDR1 and CDR2 sequences are MNHEY and SVGAGI. The CDR3 DNA sequence: TGTGCCAGCAGTTACTCAAAGATATATGGCTACACCTTC. It is translated as CASSYSKIYGYTF.

Only a few counts were recorded for this clonotype. This chain links TRBV4-3 with TRBJ2-6, with D uncertain. Trimming shortened V by 0 bases and J by 0 bases, and 9 bases separated the two germline ends. The CDR3 runs 17 residues. Germline loops: CDR1 LGHNA, CDR2 YSLEER. The CDR3 nucleotides read TGCGCCAGCAGCCAAGATGCCCCAGGCTCTGGGGCCAACGTCCTGACTTTC. Encoded protein: CASSQDAPGSGANVLTF.

The chain carries TRBV7-9 and TRBJ2-5, with 7 bases aligning to TRBD2. CDR3 length: 15 residues. Germline V lookup: CDR1 SEHNR, CDR2 FQNEAQ (reference sequence). Trimming removed 5 bases from V and 2 bases from J; junction bases left unmatched: 8. CDR3 region: CASSGRDYFQETQYF. CDR3 in DNA: TGTGCCAGCAGCGGCCGGGACTACTTTCAAGAGACCCAGTACTTC.

A few counts support this clonotype. CDR3 protein: CASSRGTGVPSGNTIYF. The CDR3 coding sequence is TGTGCCAGCAGTCGGGGGACAGGGGTCCCCTCTGGAAACACCATATATTTT. The chain recombines TRBV25-1 with TRBJ1-3; 10 bases fit TRBD1. The length of the CDR3 is 17 residues. V lost 5 bases, J lost 0 bases, and 7 bases stayed unmatched. Germline CDR1 reads MGHDK; CDR2 reads SYGVNS.

The chain has TRBV6-5 and TRBJ2-4; D may be TRBD1 or TRBD2 (5 bases each). V was clipped by 1 base and J by 9 bases, with 13 bases between them. This CDR3 region has 14 residues. CDR1 is MNHEY, CDR2 SVGAGI, per germline. The CDR3 region has the DNA TGTGCCAGCAGTTACTTACGGGGCGAGGGCATTCAGTACTTC. Amino acids: CASSYLRGEGIQYF.

The J gene is TRBJ2-3, the V gene TRBV18; the D is unclear. V lost 1 base and J 5 bases, leaving 7 bases between the germline ends. This CDR3 has 13 amino acids. The germline gives CDR1 KGHSH, CDR2 LQKENI. This chain's CDR3 is CASSPLMEDTQYF. The CDR3 DNA reads TGTGCCAGCTCACCACTGATGGAAGATACGCAGTATTTT.

This clonotype was seen a few times. This rearrangement joins TRBV6-1 to TRBJ2-2; weak D call: TRBD2 (5 bases). Trimming shortened V by 6 bases and J by 2 bases, and 13 bases separated the two germline ends. Germline-derived CDR1 and CDR2 are MNHNS and SASEGT. The CDR3 is 15 amino acids. For the CDR3, the DNA is TGTGCCAGCAGGAGGGTCCTAGATAACACCGGGGAGCTGTTTTTT. It encodes CASRRVLDNTGELFF.

This clonotype was counted between two and nine times. The chain couples TRBV3-1 to TRBJ1-5, with 8 bases lining up with TRBD1. Germline CDR1 is LGHDT and CDR2 is YNNKEL (reference sequence). Germline trimming cut 3 bases from V and 1 base from J; bases unmatched to any gene: 5. The CDR3 is 16 residues long. The CDR3 region is CASSQKTGGSNQPQHF. The CDR3 bases are TGTGCCAGCAGCCAGAAAACAGGGGGGAGCAATCAGCCCCAGCATTTT.

The V call is TRBV2, the J call TRBJ1-2, with D tentatively TRBD1 (6 bases). V shed 10 bases and J shed 8 bases, with 17 bases lying between them. Germline assignment: CDR1 SNHLY and CDR2 FYNNEI. The CDR3 extends over 12 amino acids. CDR3 sequence (DNA): TGTGCCACCCAATTACAGGGCTTGGGCTACACCTTC. It yields the protein CATQLQGLGYTF.

This rearrangement joins TRBV5-5 to TRBJ2-3; the D call may be TRBD1 or TRBD2 (5 bases each). V was trimmed by 4 bases and J by 0 bases, leaving 9 bases between them. CDR1 is SGHKS and CDR2 is YYEKEE in the germline V gene (reference sequence). This CDR3 is built from 14 residues. CDR3 residues: CASSGTQSTDTQYF. The CDR3 DNA follows: TGTGCCAGCAGCGGGACCCAAAGCACAGATACGCAGTATTTT.

The chain employs TRBV2 and TRBJ2-1; D is unclear. Looked up from germline, CDR1 is SNHLY and CDR2 is FYNNEI. The CDR3 runs to 15 residues. The germline V and J ends were trimmed by 6 bases and 3 bases, with 15 bases remaining between them. Here the CDR3 reads CASSPVWGNYNEQFF. The CDR3 DNA reads TGTGCCAGCAGCCCAGTGTGGGGAAACTACAATGAGCAGTTCTTC.

V usage is TRBV20-1 and J usage is TRBJ2-5; D unclear. Germline V CDR1 and CDR2: DFQATT, SNEGSKA (reference sequence). The CDR3 contains 12 residues. V was shortened by 6 bases and J by 5 bases, with 13 bases between the two germline ends. This chain's CDR3 is CSAPFDGETQYF. The CDR3 DNA reads TGCAGTGCCCCCTTCGACGGGGAGACCCAGTACTTC.

V usage is TRBV5-1 and J usage is TRBJ1-6; maybe TRBD1 (5 bases). The germline V gene encodes CDR1 SGHRS and CDR2 YFSETQ. Trimming removed 4 bases at V and 10 bases at J, with 18 bases between. The CDR3 sequence is 15 residues long. The CDR3 sequence is CASSLTGRGRSPLHF. CDR3 sequence (DNA): TGCGCCAGCAGCCTTACTGGTAGGGGACGCTCACCCCTCCACTTT.

This clonotype appeared a few times. Here the CDR3 DNA reads TGTGCCAGCAGTTTATGGTACAATGAGCAGTTCTTC. This codes for CASSLWYNEQFF. The chain joins TRBV12-3 or TRBV12-4 to TRBJ2-1; D unclear. The CDR3 consists of 12 residues. The germline V and J ends were trimmed by 2 bases and 4 bases, with 3 bases remaining between them.

The chain uses TRBV5-1 and TRBJ2-3; D is unclear. In germline, CDR1 is SGHRS, CDR2 YFSETQ. The CDR3 covers 15 residues. The ends were cut back, 3 bases at V and 2 bases at J, with 13 bases in the middle. For the CDR3, the DNA is TGCGCCAGCAGCTCTCTGGGTTTCCCCACAGATACGCAGTATTTT. Residues: CASSSLGFPTDTQYF.

This rearrangement joins TRBV5-1 to TRBJ2-2; D might be TRBD1 (7 bases). This CDR3 has 14 amino acids. The germline V and J ends were trimmed by 2 bases and 13 bases, with 18 bases remaining between them. Germline values: CDR1 SGHRS, CDR2 YFSETQ. DNA of the CDR3: TGCGCCAGCAGCTTACCACAGGGGACTCGGGGGCTGTTTTTT. This translates into CASSLPQGTRGLFF. Full variable domain (remainder filled in from reference TRBV5-1 and TRBJ2-2): KAGVTQTPRYLIKTRGQQVTLSCSPISGHRSVSWYQQTPGQGLQFLFEYFSETQRNKGNFPGRFSGRQFSNSRSEMNVSTLELGDSALYLCASSLPQGTRGLFFGEGSRLTVL.